A single TCR beta chain is shown here with its context. Its antigen is not known. Using immunoSEQ multiplex PCR, the repertoire was profiled, and TCRdb retains in-frame clones only, with some absent. Among a few hundred thousand clones listed, roughly 89% were seen once. This record comes from a study of cytomegalovirus exposure and HLA in healthy donors. The V and J ends lost 1 base and 2 bases respectively, with 12 bases between them. Germline loops: CDR1 GTSNPN, CDR2 SVGIG (reference sequence). The CDR3 has 16 residues. Findings of the study overall: In the approximately 120 validation repertoires, a later analysis found that first-cohort TCR clusters tended to co-occur.

The receptor's source is a woman between 18 and 30 years old in good health and CMV-seronegative. The sequenced sample consisted of PBMCs. This chain uses TRBV30 with TRBJ2-6; maybe TRBD2 (5 bases). Here the CDR3 reads CAWSGRGRAGANVLTF. The CDR3 nucleotides read TGTGCCTGGAGTGGACGGGGTCGCGCTGGGGCCAACGTCCTGACTTTC.